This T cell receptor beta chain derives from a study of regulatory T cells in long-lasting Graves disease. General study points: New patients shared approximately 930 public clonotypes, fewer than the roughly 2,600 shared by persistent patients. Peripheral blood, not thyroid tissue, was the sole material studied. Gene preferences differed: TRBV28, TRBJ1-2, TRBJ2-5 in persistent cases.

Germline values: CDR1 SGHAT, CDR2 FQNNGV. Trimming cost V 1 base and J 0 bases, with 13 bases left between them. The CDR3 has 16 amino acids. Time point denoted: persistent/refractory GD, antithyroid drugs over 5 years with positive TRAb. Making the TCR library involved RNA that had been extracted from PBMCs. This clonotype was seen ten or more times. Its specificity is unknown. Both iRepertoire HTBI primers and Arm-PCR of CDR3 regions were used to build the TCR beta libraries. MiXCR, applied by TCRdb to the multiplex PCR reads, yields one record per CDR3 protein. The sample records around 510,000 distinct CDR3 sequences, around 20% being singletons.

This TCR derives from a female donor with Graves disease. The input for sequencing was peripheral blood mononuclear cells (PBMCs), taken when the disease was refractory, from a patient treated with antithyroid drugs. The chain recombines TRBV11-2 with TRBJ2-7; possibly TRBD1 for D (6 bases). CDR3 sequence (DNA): TGTGCCAGCAGCTTAGTGGCCAGGGGAAACTCCTACGAGCAGTACTTC. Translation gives CASSLVARGNSYEQYF.